This T cell receptor (beta chain) was observed in a study of T cell responses to AZD1222 COVID-19 vaccine (dated by TCRdb to the early 2020s). Broadly, across the study: AZD1222 recipients with second doses at about 4 weeks or about 12 weeks were pooled, because spike-specific TCR depth and breadth did not differ between schedules. TCR sequencing covered 233 trial participants: 200 to 210 given two doses of AZD1222 and about 26 given two doses of MenACWY control vaccine. Trial participants were enrolled into age subgroups of 18-55, 56-69 and 70-plus years, which contained roughly 140, 27 and 60 TCR-sequenced participants, respectively.

Trimmed from V: 4 bases; trimmed from J: 1 base; junction bases lacking a gene match: 5. Reading from cysteine to phenylalanine, the CDR3 counts 15 amino acids. Solely the CDR3 DNA is kept, with 45 bases framed from the first base. The germline V gene supplies CDR1 KGHDR and CDR2 SFDVKD. The time point label corresponds to: baseline before first vaccination. Vaccinee samples were obtained from the UK trials COV001 and COV002, which included a single-blind randomized controlled phase 2/3 trial of AZD1222 (ChAdOx1 nCoV-19) in healthy adults. Trial participant PBMC samples were collected at day 0 and day 28 after the second dose for TCRbeta chain sequencing. Concerning this clone itself: This receptor's antigen is unknown. No much larger clone exists at a distance of one base, and base qualities are not known.

What the work shows at the level of the full study, not this receptor alone: Because no day 14 peak-response samples were available, repertoires were characterized only after the peak T cell response. After two AZD1222 doses, both the breadth and the depth of spike-specific TCRs were significantly higher than at day 0 and than in MenACWY recipients. CD4 TCRs associated with the vaccine covered the entire spike protein, and the dominant responses were in regions 160-218 and 743-854. Epitopes outside the regions mutated in the B.1.351 and B.1.1.7 variants were reportedly recognized by nearly half of the unique spike-specific TCRs. The 56-69-year group was small, and its depth increase did not reach significance, likely because of low power. Participants were mostly white British and included more females than males, and it was suggested by the authors that clonal diversity may have been underestimated. Conclusions about previously exposed vaccinees are limited because only six or seven AZD1222 recipients were SARS-CoV-2 seropositive at baseline.

The CDR3 regions of human TCRbeta chains were analyzed by immunosequencing. As for how the authors treated the data: TCRs in the repertoires were matched against a reference library of SARS-CoV-2-specific TCRs that had been generated with the MIRA antigen-specificity platform. Breadth was defined as the fraction of unique TCRs that were SARS-CoV-2-associated, and depth was defined as the fraction of total T cells that were SARS-CoV-2-associated. Using the MIRA data, each spike-specific TCR was mapped to the spike region that the TCR reacts to and placed in a CD4 or CD8 class. Log10-transformed breadth and depth values were compared by one-way ANOVA with Sidak's multiple comparisons tests. As stored in TCRdb, this immuneACCESS dataset retains in-frame rearrangements with V and J assigned. A fraction of the clones does not appear; measured against another copy, unresolved V genes explain less than half of the discrepancy, and the remainder lacks a known reason. That table supplies the V and J calls and clone size; D and trimming were determined from the DNA. In all, the sample holds some 120,000 clones, and 88% of those were seen once. The ten biggest clones cover more than 3.5% of the sample.

The chain is assembled from TRBV24-1 and TRBJ1-2; 7 central nucleotides agree with TRBD1. The TCR was taken from an adult in good health. The sequences come from peripheral blood, collected on day 0 of AZD1222 vaccination. The DNA sequence is as follows: TGTGCCACCAGTGAACCGGGACAGAGTAACTATGGCTACACCTTC. Translated, this gives CATSEPGQSNYGYTF.